Sequencing of this T cell receptor (beta chain) was carried out in a study of identical twins. Findings and limits, study-wide: Whereas memory repertoires showed no such difference, abundant cord blood beta clonotypes carried fewer insertions.

The CDR3 is made up of 18 amino acids. Germline V gene lookup returns CDR1 LNHNV and CDR2 YYDKDF (reference sequence). The ends were cut back, 2 bases at V and 1 base at J, with 18 bases in the middle. A template switching step contributed a universal primer site, while unique molecular identifiers were present in the cDNA. TCRdb redid the calling of the 5' RACE reads with MiXCR, one entry per CDR3 protein. The sample includes roughly 710,000 distinct CDR3 sequences, 6.1% of them seen just once. This clonotype has just a few counts. Its antigen is not known. The origin of this receptor is a man aged 18 to 35 in good health. The chain joins TRBV15 to TRBJ2-1; possibly TRBD1 for D (5 bases). Source material: naive T cells sorted from blood. CDR3 bases: TGTGCCACCAGCAGACGCTCCGGCAGGGTAGTTTCCTACAATGAGCAGTTCTTC. Its translation: CATSRRSGRVVSYNEQFF.